The 9 T cell receptor beta chains below come from one sample, sequenced in a study of spatial heterogeneity in lung cancer. Whole-study findings and limits: Higher tumor mutation counts went along with higher counts of expanded intratumoral alpha and beta TCRs.

From the 5' RACE reads, TCRdb called clonotypes with MiXCR, one entry per CDR3 protein. This repertoire shows 7,500 to 10,000 distinct CDR3 sequences, 8% to 10% found once; its top ten account for around 10%. These receptors lack a known antigen. Time point: sample taken at primary tumor resection. Sample: lung tumor tissue, taken at surgery. The source of these receptors is a male donor with early-stage non-small cell lung cancer.

This clonotype was seen a few times. For the CDR3, the DNA is TGCAGTGGCGAACCTCCCCAAAACAGGGGGTCCTACGAGCAGTACTTC. It encodes CSGEPPQNRGSYEQYF. The V gene is TRBV20-1, the J gene TRBJ2-7; 8 bases match TRBD1. V gave up 7 bases and J gave up 1 base; unmatched junction bases: 15. Germline CDR1 and CDR2: DFQATT and SNEGSKA (reference sequence). The CDR3 covers 16 residues.

By its share, this clonotype is medium-sized (0.01 to 0.1%). CDR3 in amino acids: CASTRTASNQPQHF. The CDR3 region has the DNA TGTGCCAGTACCAGGACGGCCAGCAATCAGCCCCAGCATTTT. The chain has TRBV19 and TRBJ1-5; D unresolved. Germline lookup yields CDR1 LNHDA and CDR2 SQIVND (reference sequence). Trimming left V 7 bases short and J 1 base short, with 11 bases between. CDR3 length equals 14 residues.

This clonotype was seen ten or more times. The CDR3 loop is CASSQERGIQYGYTF. CDR3 in DNA: TGCGCCAGCAGCCAAGAAAGAGGGATCCAGTATGGCTACACCTTC. The chain couples TRBV4-1 to TRBJ1-2; D gene ambiguous. Trimming cost V 0 bases and J 5 bases, with 13 bases left between them. CDR3 length: 15 amino acids. CDR1 MGHRA and CDR2 YSYEKL come from the germline V gene.

CDR3 region: CSAAQGSNQPQHF. The DNA for the CDR3 is TGCAGTGCTGCCCAGGGTAGCAATCAGCCCCAGCATTTT. The V call is TRBV20-1, the J call TRBJ1-5, with TRBD1 as a possible D gene (5 bases). Germline V gives CDR1 DFQATT, CDR2 SNEGSKA (reference sequence). CDR3 length: 13 amino acids. V lost 5 bases to trimming and J lost 0 bases, with 8 bases between them.

This clonotype is medium-sized. The V gene is TRBV5-6, the J gene TRBJ2-7; D is possibly TRBD2 (6 bases). Per germline, CDR1 SGHDT and CDR2 YYEEEE. The CDR3 has 16 residues. V gave up 0 bases and J gave up 4 bases, with 17 bases separating them. CDR3 loop: CASSLVVGLLTYEQYF. In DNA form, the CDR3 reads TGTGCCAGCAGCTTGGTAGTGGGACTTCTTACTTACGAGCAGTACTTC. Combining the CDR3 with reference TRBV5-6 and TRBJ2-7 gives the whole variable domain DAGVTQSPTHLIKTRGQQVTLRCSPKSGHDTVSWYQQALGQGPQFIFQYYEEEERQRGNFPDRFSGHQFPNYSSELNVNALLLGDSALYLCASSLVVGLLTYEQYFGPGTRLTVT.

This clonotype appeared many times. The rearrangement joins TRBV12-3 or TRBV12-4 to TRBJ2-7, with D hard to call. The CDR3 covers 16 residues. V lost 5 bases, J lost 3 bases, and 20 bases lay in between. CDR3 in amino acids: CASSHAPGPDFYEQYF. The CDR3 DNA reads TGTGCCAGCAGTCACGCACCTGGGCCGGATTTCTACGAGCAGTACTTC.

This clonotype showed up just a few times. The rearrangement links TRBV24-1 to TRBJ1-2; TRBD1 matches at 8 bases. Losses at the gene ends were 4 bases for V and 3 bases for J; bases not matched to a gene: 6. The CDR3 sequence is 15 residues long. Looked up from germline, CDR1 is KGHDR and CDR2 is SFDVKD. For the CDR3, the DNA is TGTGCCACCAGTGACCGGACAGGGAAGGACTATGGCTACACCTTC. Translating it yields CATSDRTGKDYGYTF.

The chain has TRBV2 and TRBJ1-2; no clear D gene. CDR3 size: 12 residues. Trimming took off 4 bases at V and 4 bases at J, with 7 bases between the two ends. Germline CDR1 and CDR2: SNHLY and FYNNEI. In nucleotides, the CDR3 is TGTGCCAGCAGTGGCAACCTCTATGGCTACACCTTC. This gives the protein CASSGNLYGYTF.

This chain joins TRBV7-2 and TRBJ1-5; tentative D call: TRBD1 (5 bases). Germline V gene lookup returns CDR1 SGHTA and CDR2 FQGNSA. Trimming took off 3 bases at V and 6 bases at J, with 12 bases between the two ends. CDR3 length: 14 residues. This chain's CDR3 is CASSFAGNAQPQHF. CDR3 coding DNA: TGTGCCAGCAGCTTTGCAGGGAACGCTCAGCCCCAGCATTTT.